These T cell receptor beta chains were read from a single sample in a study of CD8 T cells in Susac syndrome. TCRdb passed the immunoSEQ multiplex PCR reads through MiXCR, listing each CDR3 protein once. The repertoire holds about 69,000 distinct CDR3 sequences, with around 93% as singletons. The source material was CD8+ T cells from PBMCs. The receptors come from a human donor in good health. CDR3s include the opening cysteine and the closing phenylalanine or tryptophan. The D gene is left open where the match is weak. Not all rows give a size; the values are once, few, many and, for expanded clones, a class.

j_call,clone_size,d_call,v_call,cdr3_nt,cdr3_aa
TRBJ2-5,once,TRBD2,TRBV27,TGTGCCAGCAGTCCTTCCTTAGTTGCGGGGGGAGAGACCCAGTACTTC,CASSPSLVAGGETQYF
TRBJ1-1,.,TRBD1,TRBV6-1,TGTGCCAGCAGTCTCCGACAGGGGCACACTGAAGTTTTCTTT,CASSLRQGHTEVFF
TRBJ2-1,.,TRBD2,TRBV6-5,TGTGCCAGCAGTTACTCGGGAGGGGACAATGAGCAGTTCTTC,CASSYSGGDNEQFF
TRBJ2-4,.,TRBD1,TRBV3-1,TGTGCCAGCAGCCAGGTGGGACAGGGGGCGCGGGCCAAAAACATTCAGTACTTC,CASSQVGQGARAKNIQYF
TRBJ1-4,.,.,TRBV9,TGTGCCAGCAGCGTAGACGATGAAAAACTGTTTTTT,CASSVDDEKLFF
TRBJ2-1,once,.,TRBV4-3,TGCGCCAGCAGCCAAGGGGCTAATGAGCAGTTCTTC,CASSQGANEQFF
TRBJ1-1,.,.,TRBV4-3,TGCGCCAGCAGCCAAGGGGGTTACGGAAAAACTGAAGCTTTCTTT,CASSQGGYGKTEAFF
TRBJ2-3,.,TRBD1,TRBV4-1,TGCGCCAGCAGCCAAGAACCGGGACAGGGTATAGATACGCAGTATTTT,CASSQEPGQGIDTQYF
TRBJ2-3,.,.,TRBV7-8,TGTGCCAGCAGCTTATCCTACACAGATACGCAGTATTTT,CASSLSYTDTQYF
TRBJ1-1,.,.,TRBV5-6,TGTGCCAGCAGCTTGGCATCAGGGTTGAACACTGAAGCTTTCTTT,CASSLASGLNTEAFF
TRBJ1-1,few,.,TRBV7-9,TGTGCCAGCAGCTTAATGAACACTGAAGCTTTCTTT,CASSLMNTEAFF
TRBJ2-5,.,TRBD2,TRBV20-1,TGCAGTGCTAGGGAAGTGGGGCGGGGGGGCCGCGTTCCGCAAGAGACCCAGTACTTC,CSAREVGRGGRVPQETQYF
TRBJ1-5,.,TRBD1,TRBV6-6,TGTGCCAGCAGGACAGGGGGAGATCAGCCCCAGCATTTT,CASRTGGDQPQHF
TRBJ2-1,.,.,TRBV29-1,TGCAGCGTTGATGGGCTGCAGGGGCCGAGCTCCTACAATGAGCAGTTCTTC,CSVDGLQGPSSYNEQFF
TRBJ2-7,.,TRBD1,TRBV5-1,TGCGCCGCTACACCGGACAGGGGAGACGAGCAGTACTTC,CAATPDRGDEQYF
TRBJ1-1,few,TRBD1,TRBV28,TGCGCCAGCAGTGGGACAGCGAACACTGAAGCTTTCTTT,CASSGTANTEAFF
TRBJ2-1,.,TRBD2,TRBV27,TGTGCCAGCAGTTTAGGGGCTAGCGGGTCGGTCTTCCCCTACAATGAGCAGTTCTTC,CASSLGASGSVFPYNEQFF
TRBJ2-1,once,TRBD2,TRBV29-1,TGCAGCGTTCAATATGTCGGGGGGGCGCGCAATGAGCAGTTCTTC,CSVQYVGGARNEQFF
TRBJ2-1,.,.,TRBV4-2,TGTGCCAGCAGCCAAGAACAGGGATACAATGAGCAGTTCTTC,CASSQEQGYNEQFF
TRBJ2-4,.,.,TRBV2,TGTGCCAGCAGTGAGTGGGGGCCGACCAAAAACATTCAGTACTTC,CASSEWGPTKNIQYF
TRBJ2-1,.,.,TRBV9,TGTGCCAGCAGCGTAGACGGATACTCCTACAATGAGCAGTTCTTC,CASSVDGYSYNEQFF
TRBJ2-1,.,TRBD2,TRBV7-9,TGTGCCAGCAGACAAGGACTAGCGGAACACAATGAGCAGTTCTTC,CASRQGLAEHNEQFF
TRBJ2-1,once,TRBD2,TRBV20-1,TGCAGTGCCAGGAGCGGGGCCCCCTACAATGAGCAGTTCTTC,CSARSGAPYNEQFF
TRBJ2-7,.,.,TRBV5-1,TGCGCCAGCAGTTCACTAGAACACTACGAGCAGTACTTC,CASSSLEHYEQYF
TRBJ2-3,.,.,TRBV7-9,TGTGCCAGCAGTCAAGTCCGGGGAACAGATACGCAGTATTTT,CASSQVRGTDTQYF
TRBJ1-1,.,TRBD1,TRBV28,TGTGCCAGCAGTTTATTGGGACAGGGGCCCGAAGCTTTCTTT,CASSLLGQGPEAFF
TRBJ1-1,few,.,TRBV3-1,TGTGCCAGCAGCCAAGAAGGCGGCACTGAAGCTTTCTTT,CASSQEGGTEAFF
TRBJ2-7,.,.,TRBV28,TGTGCCAGCAGTCCCCTCGGCTCCTACGAGCAGTACTTC,CASSPLGSYEQYF
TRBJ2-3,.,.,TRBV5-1,TGCGCCAGCAGCTCCCGGAGGCAGGCAGACACAGATACGCAGTATTTT,CASSSRRQADTDTQYF
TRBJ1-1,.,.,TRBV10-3,TGTGCCATCAGTGGAGGAGCTAACACTGAAGCTTTCTTT,CAISGGANTEAFF
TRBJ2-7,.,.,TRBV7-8,TGTGCCAGCAGCCCCTTAGGAGGCTACGAGCAGTACTTC,CASSPLGGYEQYF
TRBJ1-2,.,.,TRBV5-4,TGTGCCAGCACCAACGTCGGGACATTTAACTATGGCTACACCTTC,CASTNVGTFNYGYTF
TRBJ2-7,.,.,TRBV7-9,TGTGCCAGCAGCCCGATAGACAGCTACGAGCAGTACTTC,CASSPIDSYEQYF
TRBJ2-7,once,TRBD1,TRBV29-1,TGCAGCGTTGAGTGGACAGGTGCCTACGAGCAGTACTTC,CSVEWTGAYEQYF